These 11 T cell receptor beta chains originate from one sample sequenced in a study of cytomegalovirus exposure and HLA in healthy donors. It was with 60 Vbeta and 13 Jbeta primers that the PCR ran. The protocol was immunoSEQ multiplex PCR, while the TCRdb copy is restricted to in-frame clones and leaves out a portion. The sample carries 90,000 to 150,000 clones, about 9.4% recorded once. The source material was PBMCs. Receptors originate from a woman aged 40 to 49 in good health and CMV-seropositive.

The rearrangement joins TRBV30 to TRBJ2-5; 8 nucleotides line up with TRBD1. The assigned J gene may be wrong: the sequence end matches TRBJ2-7 better. Germline V gene sequence: CDR1 GTSNPN, CDR2 SVGIG (reference sequence). The CDR3 spans 14 residues. The CDR3 DNA reads as TGTGCCTTGTGGGACAGGCAAATCTCCTACGAGCAGTACTTC. Translated: CALWDRQISYEQYF.

Worth noting for this clone: The same CDR3 can be traced to other DNA sequences in this sample. The rearrangement links TRBV19 to TRBJ2-3; 11 bases line up with TRBD2. CDR1 is LNHDA, CDR2 SQIVND, per germline (reference sequence). The CDR3 contains 16 residues. V dropped 7 bases and J dropped 0; count of bases not matched to a gene: 6. For the CDR3, the DNA is TGTGCCAGTACCAGTAGCGGGGGGGAGAGCACAGATACGCAGTATTTT. Translated, it gives CASTSSGGESTDTQYF.

Here the CDR3 DNA reads TGTGCCAGCAGTTCACGGACGGGACAGAGTAATGAAAAACTGTTTTTT. Translation: CASSSRTGQSNEKLFF. This chain uses TRBV6-5 with TRBJ1-4, with 7 nucleotides matching TRBD1. Germline V gene lookup returns CDR1 MNHEY and CDR2 SVGAGI. This CDR3 contains 16 residues. J was trimmed by 4 bases and V by 4 bases; bases with no gene match: 9.

This clone was seen a handful of times. In nucleotides, the CDR3 is TGCGCCAGCAGCCTAGTGACAGGGATCAACGAGCAGTACTTC. As protein: CASSLVTGINEQYF. The V and J genes are TRBV5-1 and TRBJ2-7, with TRBD1 identical over 7 bases. V was clipped by 4 bases and J by 5 bases; unmatched bases: 9. CDR1 SGHRS and CDR2 YFSETQ come from the germline V gene. The CDR3 is 14 amino acids.

This clone was observed a few times. The chain carries TRBV13 and TRBJ1-2; D unclear. CDR3 size: 14 residues. Germline CDR1 is PRHDT and CDR2 is FYEKMQ (reference sequence). V was cut by 5 bases and J by 2 bases, with 12 bases left in between. The CDR3 sequence: CASSPGEANYGYTF. For the CDR3, the DNA is TGTGCCAGCAGCCCGGGAGAGGCGAACTATGGCTACACCTTC.

This clone has only a few counts. This chain links TRBV29-1 with TRBJ2-5; D remains unclear. The CDR3 is 11 amino acids. Trimming shortened V by 3 bases and J by 5 bases, and 7 bases separated the two germline ends. Germline V gene data show CDR1 as SQVTM and CDR2 as ANQGSEA. CDR3 residues: CSVDDRETQYF. CDR3 DNA sequence: TGCAGCGTTGATGATCGGGAGACCCAGTACTTC.

The chain recombines TRBV7-9 with TRBJ2-5; perhaps TRBD1 as D (5 bases). The J call is in doubt because the DNA end fits TRBJ2-7 better. Germline CDR1 is SEHNR and CDR2 is FQNEAQ (reference sequence). The CDR3 contains 15 residues. The chain's CDR3 is CASSPYQMDKYEQYF. The DNA of the CDR3 is TGTGCCAGCAGCCCCTACCAAATGGACAAGTACGAGCAGTACTTC.

This sequence joins TRBV6-1 and TRBJ1-4; 9 positions match TRBD1. V lost 6 bases and J lost 7; bases outside the gene matches: 6. The CDR3 is made up of 14 amino acids. Per the germline V gene, CDR1 is MNHNS and CDR2 is SASEGT. CDR3 sequence reads: CASSRQGGGEKLFF. Written as DNA, the CDR3 is TGTGCCAGCAGCAGACAGGGGGGGGGTGAAAAACTGTTTTTT.

V and J are TRBV5-6 and TRBJ1-5, with 7 bases identical to TRBD1. There are 15 residues in the CDR3. Trimming cost V 1 base and J 5 bases; bases outside gene matches: 6. Germline assignment: CDR1 SGHDT and CDR2 YYEEEE. The CDR3 coding sequence is TGTGCCAGCAGCTTGACAGGGGCGGGCGATCAGCCCCAGCATTTT. The encoded protein is CASSLTGAGDQPQHF.

The sample holds a few counts of this clone. This chain joins TRBV5-4 and TRBJ2-1; 8 bases align to TRBD2. Losses at the gene ends were 0 bases for V and 5 bases for J; bases not matched to a gene: 4. The germline CDR1 and CDR2 sequences are SGHNT and YYREEE (reference sequence). The CDR3 covers 15 residues. This CDR3 reads CASSLETGGNNEQFF. For the CDR3, the DNA is TGTGCCAGCAGCTTGGAGACGGGGGGGAACAATGAGCAGTTCTTC. The complete variable domain, with remaining parts taken from reference TRBV5-4 and TRBJ2-1, reads ETGVTQSPTHLIKTRGQQVTLRCSSQSGHNTVSWYQQALGQGPQFIFQYYREEENGRGNFPPRFSGLQFPNYSSELNVNALELDDSALYLCASSLETGGNNEQFFGPGTRLTVL.

A few counts support this clone. The V and J genes are TRBV10-3 and TRBJ2-7, with D perhaps TRBD2 (6 bases). V was pared by 2 bases and J by 1 base, with 15 bases between. Germline values: CDR1 ENHRY, CDR2 SYGVKD. CDR3 length equals 16 residues. The CDR3 sequence: CAISEIAGTVSYEQYF. The CDR3 nucleotides are TGTGCCATCAGTGAGATAGCCGGGACTGTTTCCTACGAGCAGTACTTC.